The 25 T cell receptor beta chains given below trace back to one sample, sequenced in a study of beta chain features in type 1 diabetes. Expressed TCRB transcripts were sequenced because the isolated RNA had all been reverse transcribed beforehand. Assay: immunoSEQ multiplex PCR; the TCRdb copy retains only in-frame clones and omits some. The table records some 150,000 clones, over 8% of them present only once. The specimen sequenced was central memory CD4+ T cells from blood. The receptor set was obtained from a woman in her 40s in good health.

V usage is TRBV4-3 and J usage is TRBJ2-7; D possibly corresponds to TRBD2 (7 bases). The CDR3 runs to 15 residues. CDR1 is LGHNA, CDR2 YSLEER, per germline. Trimming removed 0 bases at V and 2 bases at J, with 11 bases between. This CDR3 reads CASSQDIGGPYEQYF. The CDR3 nucleotides read TGCGCCAGCAGCCAAGATATCGGGGGGCCCTACGAGCAGTACTTC.

This clone occurred a few times. The gene calls are TRBV10-1 and TRBJ1-2; 7 positions agree with TRBD1. The CDR3 is made up of 13 amino acids. Germline V gives CDR1 WNHNN, CDR2 SYGVQD (reference sequence). The junction had 4 bases not matched to a gene; V was cut back by 2 bases and J by 7 bases. CDR3 coding DNA: TGCGCCAGCAGTGAGACAGGGGTTCGTGGCTACACCTTC. It codes for CASSETGVRGYTF.

The chain recombines TRBV19 with TRBJ2-1; 7 positions agree with TRBD1. The CDR3 runs 16 residues. CDR1 is LNHDA and CDR2 is SQIVND in the germline V gene (reference sequence). V lost 6 bases to trimming and J lost 5 bases; unmatched junction nucleotides: 13. The CDR3 DNA reads TGTGCCAGTAGACAGTATCCTCGGGACAGAGACAATGAGCAGTTCTTC. It translates to CASRQYPRDRDNEQFF.

This rearrangement joins TRBV25-1 to TRBJ1-4, with 8 bases that match TRBD1. V lost 6 bases to trimming and J lost 7 bases; unmatched junction nucleotides: 7. The germline gives CDR1 MGHDK, CDR2 SYGVNS. This CDR3 is 14 amino acids long. The CDR3 is CASSGQGRSEKLFF. The CDR3 DNA sequence: TGTGCCAGCAGCGGACAGGGTCGGAGTGAAAAACTGTTTTTT.

This clone was found a few times. The chain is built from TRBV5-4 and TRBJ1-1, with TRBD1 matching 7 bases. The CDR3 loop spans 16 amino acids. V lost 3 bases and J lost 0; bases outside the gene matches: 8. From germline, CDR1 is SGHNT and CDR2 YYREEE (reference sequence). The CDR3 region has the DNA TGTGCCAGCAGCTCCCGACAGGGATCGATGAACACTGAAGCTTTCTTT. This gives the protein CASSSRQGSMNTEAFF.

The table lists this clone with a few counts. The chain combines TRBV2 with TRBJ2-5, with 14 bases aligning to TRBD2. Germline values: CDR1 SNHLY, CDR2 FYNNEI. The CDR3 consists of 17 residues. V gave up 3 bases and J gave up 0 bases; unmatched junction bases: 3. The CDR3, as DNA: TGTGCCAGCAGTGATTCGACTAGCGGGGGGGACCAAGAGACCCAGTACTTC. As protein: CASSDSTSGGDQETQYF.

This clone showed up many times. The chain links TRBV29-1 to TRBJ1-2; no clear D. Trimming shortened V by 2 bases and J by 4 bases, and 11 bases separated the two germline ends. The CDR3 is made up of 13 amino acids. In germline, CDR1 is SQVTM, CDR2 ANQGSEA. In DNA form, the CDR3 reads TGCAGCGTTGAAAGAGGGTTAGGCTATGGCTACACCTTC. Amino acid sequence: CSVERGLGYGYTF.

This clone was seen more than once but under ten times. V is TRBV7-2 and J is TRBJ2-7; no definite D call. Germline lookup yields CDR1 SGHTA and CDR2 FQGNSA. The CDR3 has 13 residues. V lost 7 bases and J 2 bases, leaving 12 bases between the germline ends. The CDR3 region has the DNA TGTGCCAGCACCCTGGGCCCTGCCTACGAGCAGTACTTC. Residues: CASTLGPAYEQYF.

V and J are TRBV5-1 and TRBJ2-5; 11 positions agree with TRBD2. The germline CDR1 and CDR2 sequences are SGHRS and YFSETQ. With V trimmed by 0 bases and J by 1 base, 8 bases remained unmatched. The CDR3 runs to 18 residues. This chain's CDR3 is CASSLGLAGPRVQETQYF. The CDR3 region has the DNA TGCGCCAGCAGCTTGGGACTAGCGGGGCCCCGGGTCCAAGAGACCCAGTACTTC.

This clone showed up just a few times. The rearrangement links TRBV14 to TRBJ1-1; D uncertain. CDR1 and CDR2 (germline): SGHDN, FVKESK. Trimming stripped 3 bases from V and 6 bases from J, with 11 bases between. This CDR3 is built from 13 residues. The CDR3 loop is CASSQQRWAEAFF. In DNA, the CDR3 is TGTGCCAGCAGCCAGCAGAGGTGGGCTGAAGCTTTCTTT. Looking up the rest from reference TRBV14 and TRBJ1-1 gives the full variable domain: EAGVTQFPSHSVIEKGQTVTLRCDPISGHDNLYWYRRVMGKEIKFLLHFVKESKQDESGMPNNRFLAERTGGTYSTLKVQPAELEDSGVYFCASSQQRWAEAFFGQGTRLTVV.

The chain combines TRBV18 with TRBJ2-2; D is perhaps TRBD1 (5 bases). From germline, CDR1 is KGHSH and CDR2 LQKENI. The CDR3 loop spans 17 amino acids. V lost 2 bases and J 5 bases, leaving 18 bases between the germline ends. The CDR3 nucleotides read TGTGCCAGCTCACCAACCCTCCAGGCAGGGCGGACCGGGGAGCTGTTTTTT. As protein: CASSPTLQAGRTGELFF.

The chain carries TRBV20-1 and TRBJ1-1, with D possibly matching TRBD1 (6 bases). V shed 6 bases and J shed 10 bases, with 15 bases lying between them. Per the germline V gene, CDR1 is DFQATT and CDR2 is SNEGSKA (reference sequence). The CDR3 extends over 11 amino acids. Here the CDR3 reads CSAVTGQRAFF. The DNA for the CDR3 is TGCAGTGCAGTAACAGGACAGCGAGCTTTCTTT.

J is TRBJ1-5 and V is TRBV7-2; 9 nucleotides line up with TRBD1. Trimming took 3 bases from V and 9 from J; bases not matched to a gene: 9. The CDR3 is 15 residues long. Germline CDR1 is SGHTA and CDR2 is FQGNSA. The CDR3 region has the DNA TGTGCCAGCAGCTTGGACAGGGGCGGTCGGTGGCCCCAGCATTTT. Its translation is CASSLDRGGRWPQHF.

This clone was seen a handful of times. The V gene is TRBV5-1, the J gene TRBJ1-6; TRBD1 might be the D (6 bases). Germline V gene data show CDR1 as SGHRS and CDR2 as YFSETQ. V was cut by 0 bases and J by 10 bases, with 14 bases left in between. The CDR3 has 15 amino acids. This CDR3 is CASSLAGRGESPLHF. Written as DNA, the CDR3 is TGCGCCAGCAGCTTGGCCGGCAGGGGCGAATCACCCCTCCACTTT. The full variable domain, its missing parts supplied by reference TRBV5-1 and TRBJ1-6, is KAGVTQTPRYLIKTRGQQVTLSCSPISGHRSVSWYQQTPGQGLQFLFEYFSETQRNKGNFPGRFSGRQFSNSRSEMNVSTLELGDSALYLCASSLAGRGESPLHFGNGTRLTVT.

This clone was seen a few times. The rearrangement links TRBV6-6 to TRBJ2-5; 9 nucleotides line up with TRBD1. The germline gives CDR1 MNHNY, CDR2 SVGAGI (reference sequence). V shed 2 bases, J shed 8 bases, and the junction held 6 bases outside the gene matches. The CDR3 loop spans 14 amino acids. The CDR3 region is CASSYQGQGGTQYF. In DNA, the CDR3 is TGTGCCAGCAGTTACCAGGGACAGGGCGGTACCCAGTACTTC.

This chain connects TRBV6-5 to TRBJ1-4; D unresolved. Germline CDR1 MNHEY, CDR2 SVGAGI. The CDR3 is 12 residues long. V was shortened by 6 bases and J by 7 bases, with 9 bases between the two germline ends. In DNA, the CDR3 is TGTGCCAGCAGAAAGGGAGGTGAAAAACTGTTTTTT. It translates to CASRKGGEKLFF.

This clone turned up a few times. This rearrangement joins TRBV6-6 to TRBJ2-7, with D possibly TRBD1 on 5 matching bases. The CDR3 runs to 12 residues. V was clipped by 2 bases and J by 6 bases, with 8 bases between them. Germline V gene lookup returns CDR1 MNHNY and CDR2 SVGAGI (reference sequence). The CDR3 coding sequence is TGTGCCAGCAGTTACGCCACAGGCGAGCAGTACTTC. Translated, it gives CASSYATGEQYF.

This clone appeared a few times. The chain couples TRBV5-1 to TRBJ2-5, with D possibly matching TRBD2 (6 bases). The CDR3 runs 13 residues. The V end lost 3 bases, the J end lost 4 bases, and 10 bases lay between the germline ends. The V gene's germline CDR1 is SGHRS and CDR2 YFSETQ. Here the CDR3 DNA reads TGCGCCAGCAGCTCCACTAGCTTAGAGACCCAGTACTTC. This encodes CASSSTSLETQYF.

The chain links TRBV4-1 to TRBJ2-5, with D possibly TRBD2 on 7 matching bases. Trimming stripped 0 bases from V and 1 base from J, with 12 bases between. This CDR3 comprises 16 residues. From germline, CDR1 is MGHRA and CDR2 YSYEKL. CDR3 in amino acids: CASSQDSAGAQETQYF. The CDR3 DNA is TGCGCCAGCAGCCAAGATTCGGCGGGGGCCCAAGAGACCCAGTACTTC.

The chain couples TRBV5-1 to TRBJ2-2; 8 positions agree with TRBD2. The CDR3 length is 15 residues. V was clipped by 4 bases and J by 3 bases; unmatched bases: 5. In germline, CDR1 is SGHRS, CDR2 YFSETQ. The CDR3, as DNA: TGCGCCAGCAGCGTTAGCGGGGATGACACCGGGGAGCTGTTTTTT. Translating it yields CASSVSGDDTGELFF.

This clone was counted only a few times. This rearrangement joins TRBV5-4 to TRBJ2-1; 12 positions agree with TRBD2. From germline, CDR1 is SGHNT and CDR2 YYREEE (reference sequence). J gave up 11 bases and V 6 bases, and 12 bases lay outside the gene matches. There are 15 residues in the CDR3. The CDR3 protein is CASTLLASGGVQQFF. DNA of the CDR3: TGTGCCAGCACTCTTCTGGCTAGCGGGGGGGTACAGCAGTTCTTC. The complete variable domain, with remaining parts taken from reference TRBV5-4 and TRBJ2-1, reads ETGVTQSPTHLIKTRGQQVTLRCSSQSGHNTVSWYQQALGQGPQFIFQYYREEENGRGNFPPRFSGLQFPNYSSELNVNALELDDSALYLCASTLLASGGVQQFFGPGTRLTVL.

V is TRBV11-2 and J is TRBJ2-5, with D unresolved. CDR1 is SGHAT, CDR2 FQNNGV, per germline. The CDR3 contains 14 residues. Between the trimmed V and J ends, which lost 0 bases and 5 bases, there was a span of 10 bases. The CDR3 nucleotides read TGTGCCAGCAGCTTAGATGCGGTTAGGGAGACCCAGTACTTC. Protein: CASSLDAVRETQYF.

V usage is TRBV10-3 and J usage is TRBJ2-3; 7 bases fit TRBD2. There are 17 residues in the CDR3. Germline V lookup: CDR1 ENHRY, CDR2 SYGVKD. Germline trimming cut 5 bases from V and 2 bases from J; bases unmatched to any gene: 13. The CDR3 sequence is CAISYKSSGLNTDTQYF. The CDR3 region has the DNA TGTGCCATCAGTTACAAGTCTAGCGGTCTGAACACAGATACGCAGTATTTT.

The chain employs TRBV7-9 and TRBJ1-3; D gene uncertain. CDR1 SEHNR and CDR2 FQNEAQ come from the germline V gene (reference sequence). Trimming removed 3 bases at V and 6 bases at J, with 12 bases between. This CDR3 is built from 14 residues. The CDR3 region is CASSFDTLANTIYF. CDR3 in DNA: TGTGCCAGCAGCTTTGACACCCTGGCAAACACCATATATTTT.

This clone was counted a few times. The chain couples TRBV9 to TRBJ1-3; D possibly corresponds to TRBD1 (6 bases). CDR1 and CDR2 (germline): SGDLS, YYNGEE. Deletions cut 2 bases from V and 2 bases from J, with 8 bases between. The CDR3 runs to 14 residues. Written as DNA, the CDR3 is TGTGCCAGCAGCGTCGGACAGCCTGGAAACACCATATATTTT. Its protein product is CASSVGQPGNTIYF.